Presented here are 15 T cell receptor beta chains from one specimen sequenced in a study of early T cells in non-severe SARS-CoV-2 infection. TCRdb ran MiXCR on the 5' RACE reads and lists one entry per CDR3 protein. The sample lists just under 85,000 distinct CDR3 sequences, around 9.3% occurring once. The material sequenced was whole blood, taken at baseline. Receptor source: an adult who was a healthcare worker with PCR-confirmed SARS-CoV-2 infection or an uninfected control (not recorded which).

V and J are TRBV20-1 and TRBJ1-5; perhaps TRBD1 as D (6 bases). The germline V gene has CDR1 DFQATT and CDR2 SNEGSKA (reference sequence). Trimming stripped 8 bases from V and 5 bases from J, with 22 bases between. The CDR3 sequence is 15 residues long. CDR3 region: CSTRGSWATDQPQHF. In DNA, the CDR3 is TGCAGTACCAGGGGTAGCTGGGCCACTGATCAGCCCCAGCATTTT.

This CDR3 reads CASSPGQANTIYF. For the CDR3, the DNA is TGCGCCAGCAGCCCTGGACAGGCGAACACCATATATTTT. The V and J genes are TRBV5-1 and TRBJ1-3, with 7 nucleotides matching TRBD1. CDR3 size: 13 residues. J gave up 7 bases and V 4 bases, and 5 bases lay outside the gene matches. Germline V gene sequence: CDR1 SGHRS, CDR2 YFSETQ.

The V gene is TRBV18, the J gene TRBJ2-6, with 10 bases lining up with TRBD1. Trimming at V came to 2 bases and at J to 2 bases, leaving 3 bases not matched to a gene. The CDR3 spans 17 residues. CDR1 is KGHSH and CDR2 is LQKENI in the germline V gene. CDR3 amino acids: CASSPVGQGTGANVLTF. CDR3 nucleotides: TGTGCCAGCTCACCAGTGGGACAGGGGACTGGGGCCAACGTCCTGACTTTC.

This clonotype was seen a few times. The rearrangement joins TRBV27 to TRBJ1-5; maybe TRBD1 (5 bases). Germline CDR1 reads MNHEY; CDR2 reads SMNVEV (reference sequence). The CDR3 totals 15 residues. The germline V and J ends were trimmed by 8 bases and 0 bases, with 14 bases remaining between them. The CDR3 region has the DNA TGTGCCAGCCTACCTGCAGGGCCTAGCAATCAGCCCCAGCATTTT. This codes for CASLPAGPSNQPQHF.

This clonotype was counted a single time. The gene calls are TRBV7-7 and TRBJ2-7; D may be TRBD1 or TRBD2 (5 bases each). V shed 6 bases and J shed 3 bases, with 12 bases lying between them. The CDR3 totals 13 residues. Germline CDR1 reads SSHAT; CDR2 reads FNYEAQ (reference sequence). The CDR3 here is CASSLGRDYEQYF. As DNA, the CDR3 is TGTGCCAGCAGTTTGGGACGGGACTACGAGCAGTACTTC.

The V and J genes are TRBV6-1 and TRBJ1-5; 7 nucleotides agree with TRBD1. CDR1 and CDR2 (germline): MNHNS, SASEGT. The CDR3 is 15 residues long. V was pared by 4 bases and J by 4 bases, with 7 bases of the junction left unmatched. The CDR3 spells CASSVSTGRNQPQHF. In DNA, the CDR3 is TGTGCCAGCAGTGTCTCGACAGGGAGGAATCAGCCCCAGCATTTT.

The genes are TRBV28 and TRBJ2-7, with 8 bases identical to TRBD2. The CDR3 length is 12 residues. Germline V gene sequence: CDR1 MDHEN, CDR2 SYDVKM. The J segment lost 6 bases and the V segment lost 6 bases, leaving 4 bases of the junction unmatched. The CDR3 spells CASSREGLEQYF. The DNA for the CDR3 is TGTGCCAGCAGCCGGGAGGGCCTCGAGCAGTACTTC. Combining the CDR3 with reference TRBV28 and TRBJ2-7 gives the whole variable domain DVKVTQSSRYLVKRTGEKVFLECVQDMDHENMFWYRQDPGLGLRLIYFSYDVKMKEKGDIPEGYSVSREKKERFSLILESASTNQTSMYLCASSREGLEQYFGPGTRLTVT.

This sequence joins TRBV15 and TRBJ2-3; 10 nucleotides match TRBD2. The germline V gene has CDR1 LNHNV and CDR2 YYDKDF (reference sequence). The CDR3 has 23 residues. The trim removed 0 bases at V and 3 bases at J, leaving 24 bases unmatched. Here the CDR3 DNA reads TGTGCCACCAGCAGAGATAGCCGGGGGGGATCCACTTCCGGGACTAGCGAGACAGATACGCAGTATTTT. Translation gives CATSRDSRGGSTSGTSETDTQYF.

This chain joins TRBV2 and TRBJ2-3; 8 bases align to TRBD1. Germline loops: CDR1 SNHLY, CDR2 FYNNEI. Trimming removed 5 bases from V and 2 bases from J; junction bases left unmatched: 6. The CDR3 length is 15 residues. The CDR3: CASSLQGANTDTQYF. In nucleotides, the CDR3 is TGTGCCAGCAGTCTGCAGGGGGCAAACACAGATACGCAGTATTTT.

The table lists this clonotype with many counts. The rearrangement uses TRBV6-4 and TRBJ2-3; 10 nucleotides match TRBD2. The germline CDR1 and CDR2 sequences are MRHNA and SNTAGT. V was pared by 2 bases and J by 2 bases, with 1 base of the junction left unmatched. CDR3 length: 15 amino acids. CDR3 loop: CASSDLAGDTDTQYF. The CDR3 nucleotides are TGTGCCAGCAGTGACCTAGCGGGAGACACAGATACGCAGTATTTT.

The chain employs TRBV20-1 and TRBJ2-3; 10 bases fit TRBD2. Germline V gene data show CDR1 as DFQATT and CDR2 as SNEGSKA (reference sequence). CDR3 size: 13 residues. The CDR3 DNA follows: TGCAGCGCATCCGGGACTAGCGTAGATACGCAGTATTTT. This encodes CSASGTSVDTQYF.

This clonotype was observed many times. The CDR3 DNA sequence: TGCAGTGCTAGAGATGGGGGACTAATCGAAGATACGCAGTATTTT. Translating gives CSARDGGLIEDTQYF. This rearrangement joins TRBV20-1 to TRBJ2-3; 7 nucleotides agree with TRBD2. CDR3 length: 15 amino acids. Losses at the gene ends were 0 bases for V and 5 bases for J; bases not matched to a gene: 8. Per the germline V gene, CDR1 is DFQATT and CDR2 is SNEGSKA (reference sequence).

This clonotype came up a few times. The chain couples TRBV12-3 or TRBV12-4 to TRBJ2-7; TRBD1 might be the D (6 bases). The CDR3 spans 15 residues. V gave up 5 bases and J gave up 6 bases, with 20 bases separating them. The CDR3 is CASSQGRGSVSEQYF. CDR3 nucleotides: TGTGCCAGCAGTCAGGGGAGAGGGTCGGTTAGCGAGCAGTACTTC.

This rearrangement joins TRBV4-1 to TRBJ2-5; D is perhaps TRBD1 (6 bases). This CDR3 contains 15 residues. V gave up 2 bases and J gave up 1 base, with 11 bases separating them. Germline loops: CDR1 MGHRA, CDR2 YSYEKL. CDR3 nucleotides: TGCGCCAGCAGCCAAACTCGCAGGGGCCAAGAGACCCAGTACTTC. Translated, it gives CASSQTRRGQETQYF.

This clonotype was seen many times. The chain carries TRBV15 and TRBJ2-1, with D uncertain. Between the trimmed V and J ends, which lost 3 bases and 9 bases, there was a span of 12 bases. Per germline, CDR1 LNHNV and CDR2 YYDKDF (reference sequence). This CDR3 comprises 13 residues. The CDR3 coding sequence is TGTGCCACCAGCAGGTCGCCCGAAACTGAGCAGTTCTTC. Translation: CATSRSPETEQFF.